These T cell receptor beta chains were read from a single sample in a study of early stage breast cancer tumors. Measured with immunoSEQ multiplex PCR; TCRdb has only the in-frame clones, and not every one. Of about 50,000 clones in the sample, 75% to 85% were seen once. Sequencing was performed on blood. The receptors come from a person aged 45-65 years with breast cancer. Each CDR3 is given with its conserved first and last residue. D genes are given only for firm matches. A clone size is listed for some rows: how often the clone was seen (once, few, many), or a class if it is expanded.

cdr3_aa	cdr3_nt	v_call	d_call	clone_size	j_call
CSVEGLGTTNTGELFF	TGCAGCGTTGAAGGCTTGGGGACAACCAACACCGGGGAGCTGTTTTTT	TRBV29-1	NA	NA	TRBJ2-2
CASSFPSGDETQYF	TGTGCCAGCAGCTTTCCTAGCGGGGACGAGACCCAGTACTTC	TRBV5-4	TRBD2	NA	TRBJ2-5
CASSLAGGGETQYF	TGTGCCAGCAGCTTAGCGGGAGGGGGAGAGACCCAGTACTTC	TRBV13	TRBD2	NA	TRBJ2-5
CASSLMRPGLAGEDTQYF	TGTGCCAGCAGTCTGATGAGGCCGGGACTAGCGGGAGAAGATACGCAGTATTTT	TRBV2	TRBD2	once	TRBJ2-3
CASSSVVFDTEAFF	TGTGCCAGCAGTTCCGTGGTCTTCGACACTGAAGCTTTCTTT	TRBV6-1	NA	once	TRBJ1-1
CAIRVAGRDEQYF	TGTGCCATCAGGGTAGCGGGACGCGACGAGCAGTACTTC	TRBV10-3	TRBD2	NA	TRBJ2-7
CASSESAGGDTQYF	TGTGCCAGCAGTGAATCGGCGGGAGGGGATACGCAGTATTTT	TRBV6-1	TRBD2	NA	TRBJ2-3
CASSQDSIVSEAFF	TGCGCCAGCAGCCAAGATTCGATAGTCTCCGAAGCTTTCTTT	TRBV4-1	NA	NA	TRBJ1-1
CASSLGTSGYNEQFF	TGTGCCAGCAGCTTAGGGACTAGCGGTTACAATGAGCAGTTCTTC	TRBV7-9	TRBD2	NA	TRBJ2-1
CASSVPGKTQETQYF	TGTGCCAGCAGCGTCCCAGGGAAAACTCAAGAGACCCAGTACTTC	TRBV7-9	NA	NA	TRBJ2-5
CASRVVTGSPSLGKSYEQYF	TGTGCCAGCAGAGTAGTGACAGGGAGTCCCTCCTTGGGTAAATCCTACGAGCAGTACTTC	TRBV2	TRBD1	NA	TRBJ2-7
CASSLSAGSSYEQYF	TGTGCCAGCAGTTTATCCGCGGGGAGCTCCTACGAGCAGTACTTC	TRBV28	NA	NA	TRBJ2-7
CASSIQGAEKLFF	TGTGCCAGCAGCATCCAGGGAGCGGAAAAACTGTTTTTT	TRBV27	NA	NA	TRBJ1-4
CASSLAGSGRVRETQYF	TGTGCCAGCAGCTTGGCCGGGAGCGGGAGGGTTAGAGAGACCCAGTACTTC	TRBV5-6	TRBD2	NA	TRBJ2-5
CAISNTSSGNTIYF	TGTGCCATCAGTAACACCAGCTCTGGAAACACCATATATTTT	TRBV10-3	NA	few	TRBJ1-3
CASSLVLGLAGDTGELFF	TGCGCCAGCAGCTTGGTTTTAGGGCTAGCGGGAGATACCGGGGAGCTGTTTTTT	TRBV5-1	TRBD2	once	TRBJ2-2
CASSQAGTSGPDTQYF	TGTGCCAGCAGCCAAGCCGGGACTAGCGGGCCAGATACGCAGTATTTT	TRBV4-2	TRBD2	NA	TRBJ2-3
CASSARERNGLAGFYNEQFF	TGTGCCAGCAGTGCCAGGGAACGGAATGGACTAGCGGGGTTCTACAATGAGCAGTTCTTC	TRBV6-4	TRBD2	NA	TRBJ2-1
CASSPGSGQPQHF	TGTGCCAGCTCACCAGGGTCAGGTCAGCCCCAGCATTTT	TRBV18	NA	NA	TRBJ1-5
CASSENSNQPQHF	TGCGCCAGCAGCGAGAATAGCAATCAGCCCCAGCATTTT	TRBV5-1	NA	NA	TRBJ1-5
CASSPVAGYNSPLHF	TGTGCCAGCAGCCCCGTGGCGGGGTATAATTCACCCCTCCACTTT	TRBV5-8	NA	NA	TRBJ1-6
CASSQRHEGASTDTQYF	TGCGCCAGCAGCCAAAGACATGAGGGGGCTAGCACAGATACGCAGTATTTT	TRBV5-1	TRBD1	NA	TRBJ2-3
CAWSTGRTEAFF	TGTGCCTGGAGTACAGGAAGGACTGAAGCTTTCTTT	TRBV30	NA	NA	TRBJ1-1
CASSLRPDANTGELFF	TGCGCCAGCAGCTTACGTCCGGATGCGAACACCGGGGAGCTGTTTTTT	TRBV5-1	NA	NA	TRBJ2-2
CASSSGLAGPTDTQYF	TGTGCCAGCAGCAGCGGACTAGCGGGCCCCACAGATACGCAGTATTTT	TRBV7-9	TRBD2	NA	TRBJ2-3